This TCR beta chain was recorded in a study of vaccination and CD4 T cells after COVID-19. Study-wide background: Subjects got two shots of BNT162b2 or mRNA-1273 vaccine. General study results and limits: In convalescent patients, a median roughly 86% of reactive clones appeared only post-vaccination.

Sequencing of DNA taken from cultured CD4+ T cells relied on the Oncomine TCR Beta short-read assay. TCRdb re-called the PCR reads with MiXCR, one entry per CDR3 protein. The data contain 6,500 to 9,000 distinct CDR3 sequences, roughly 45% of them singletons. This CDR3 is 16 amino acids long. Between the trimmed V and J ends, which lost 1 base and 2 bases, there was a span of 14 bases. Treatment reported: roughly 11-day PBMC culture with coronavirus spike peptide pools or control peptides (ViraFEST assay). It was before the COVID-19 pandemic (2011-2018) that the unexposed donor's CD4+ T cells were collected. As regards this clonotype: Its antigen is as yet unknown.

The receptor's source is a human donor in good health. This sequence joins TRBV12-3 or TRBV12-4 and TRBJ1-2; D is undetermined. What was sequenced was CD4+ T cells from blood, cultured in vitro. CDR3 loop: CASSLDLGKANYGYTF. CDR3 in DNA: TGTGCCAGCAGTTTAGACCTCGGCAAAGCGAACTATGGCTACACCTTC.